The 10 T cell receptor beta chains reported below all come from one sample, sequenced in a study of shared clonotypes between healthy human individuals. Assay: immunoSEQ multiplex PCR; the TCRdb copy retains only in-frame clones and omits some. This sample carries about 2.4 million clones, over 85% of them seen once, and the ten largest clones take about 0.39%. The sequencing sample was made of naive CD4+ T cells from PBMCs. Described subset: CD45RA+ positively selected. These receptor sequences come from a man in his late teens or twenties in good health. Some clones in this sample may be carry-over from other donors' samples.

This chain joins TRBV4-1 and TRBJ2-4; D is perhaps TRBD1 (5 bases). Germline-derived CDR1 and CDR2 are MGHRA and YSYEKL. The germline V and J ends were trimmed by 1 base and 4 bases, with 20 bases remaining between them. The CDR3 is made up of 18 amino acids. The CDR3 protein is CASSQGEVETVLKNIQYF. In nucleotides, the CDR3 is TGCGCCAGCAGCCAAGGAGAGGTGGAGACAGTCCTTAAAAACATTCAGTACTTC.

Of note for this clone: At one of its ends the junction is not consistent with the germline gene, which may arise from a read error. V usage is TRBV5-1 and J usage is TRBJ1-3; 9 bases are a match to TRBD1. The CDR3 length is 15 residues. CDR1 and CDR2 from the germline V gene are SGHRS and YFSETQ. This chain's CDR3 is CASSWGQGGGNTIYF. DNA of the CDR3: TGTGCCAGCAGCTGGGGACAGGGAGGAGGAAACACCATATATTTT.

This rearrangement joins TRBV6-5 to TRBJ1-2; D is possibly TRBD1 (6 bases). V shed 9 bases and J shed 4 bases, with 15 bases lying between them. The length of the CDR3 is 13 residues. Germline V gene lookup returns CDR1 MNHEY and CDR2 SVGAGI. CDR3 in DNA: TGTGCCAGTGCCTGGGACATCAGCTATGGCTACACCTTC. It yields the protein CASAWDISYGYTF.

The V call is TRBV4-3, the J call TRBJ1-2, with a weak D call TRBD1 (6 bases). CDR1 is LGHNA, CDR2 YSLEER, per germline. Trimming cost V 2 bases and J 4 bases, with 17 bases left between them. This CDR3 comprises 16 residues. CDR3 sequence reads: CASSQTQGLRGYGYTF. CDR3 bases: TGCGCCAGCAGCCAAACCCAGGGGCTGCGGGGCTATGGCTACACCTTC.

On this clone itself: The identical CDR3 is also encoded by other nucleotide sequences in the sample. The genes are TRBV18 and TRBJ2-7; D is possibly TRBD2 (5 bases). This CDR3 is 14 amino acids long. Germline CDR1 and CDR2: KGHSH and LQKENI. Trimming removed 3 bases at V and 2 bases at J, with 11 bases between. Here the CDR3 reads CASSPRARTYEQYF. CDR3 nucleotide sequence: TGTGCCAGCTCACCGCGGGCCAGGACCTACGAGCAGTACTTC.

The chain carries TRBV5-1 and TRBJ2-5; 8 bases align to TRBD2. With V trimmed by 3 bases and J by 5 bases, 15 bases remained unmatched. The germline V gene has CDR1 SGHRS and CDR2 YFSETQ. CDR3 length: 17 amino acids. CDR3 in amino acids: CASSSGSGLANVETQYF. DNA of the CDR3: TGCGCCAGCAGCTCCGGATCCGGACTAGCCAATGTGGAGACCCAGTACTTC.

The chain is built from TRBV28 and TRBJ1-1; D possibly corresponds to TRBD1 (5 bases). There are 14 residues in the CDR3. The germline CDR1 and CDR2 sequences are MDHEN and SYDVKM. The V end was cut by 7 bases, the J end by 3 bases, with 15 bases between. The CDR3 region is CASTNSRGDTEAFF. CDR3 nucleotides: TGTGCCAGCACTAATTCACGGGGGGACACTGAAGCTTTCTTT.

Points on this clone: This specimen includes other DNA sequences encoding the same CDR3. This sequence joins TRBV7-9 and TRBJ2-1; D ambiguous. Trimming took 3 bases from V and 0 from J, leaving 6 bases between them. The CDR3 covers 14 residues. Looked up from germline, CDR1 is SEHNR and CDR2 is FQNEAQ (reference sequence). The CDR3 loop is CASSFRASYNEQFF. CDR3 nucleotides: TGTGCCAGCAGCTTTCGAGCCTCCTACAATGAGCAGTTCTTC.

The CDR3 DNA follows: TGCGCCAGCAGCCTACAGGGTACGGCCTTCGAGGCCCAGTACTTC. It codes for CASSLQGTAFEAQYF. This chain uses TRBV5-1 with TRBJ2-5; TRBD1 is a possible D gene (6 bases). The germline gives CDR1 SGHRS, CDR2 YFSETQ. The CDR3 length is 15 residues. Trimming took off 4 bases at V and 9 bases at J, with 22 bases between the two ends.

In its sample, this clone was seen once. This chain joins TRBV5-4 and TRBJ1-4, with D perhaps matching TRBD1 (5 bases). V was shortened by 4 bases and J by 0 bases, with 13 bases between the two germline ends. Germline V gene lookup returns CDR1 SGHNT and CDR2 YYREEE (reference sequence). The CDR3 is 16 amino acids. The CDR3 DNA sequence: TGTGCCAGCAGCCGCGACGGGGGGGCAACTAATGAAAAACTGTTTTTT. Protein sequence: CASSRDGGATNEKLFF.